This T cell receptor (beta chain) was recorded in a study of identical twins. This clonotype was seen more than once but under ten times. What it binds is not known. TCRdb called the 5' RACE reads again in MiXCR, with one record for every CDR3 protein. Of around 1.7 million distinct CDR3 sequences listed, 32% were seen once; the top ten hold more than 0.25%. Germline CDR1 reads SNHLY; CDR2 reads FYNNEI. The CDR3 covers 16 residues. Germline trimming cut 7 bases from V and 1 base from J; bases unmatched to any gene: 6. Study-wide results and caveats: Cross-sectional statistical analysis, not tracking of the same donors, underpinned the conclusions.

The sample taken for sequencing was cord blood. The chain is built from TRBV2 and TRBJ2-7; 14 bases line up with TRBD2. This clonotype originated in a newborn girl in good health. The CDR3 DNA reads as TGTGCCAGCACCGGGACTAGCGGGAGTAAGTCCTACGAGCAGTACTTC. Protein: CASTGTSGSKSYEQYF.